Listed below are T cell receptor beta chains from one sample, sequenced in a study of cytotoxic CD8 clonotypes in ibrutinib-treated CLL. Libraries were prepared by immunoSEQ multiplex PCR; TCRdb keeps only in-frame clonotypes and omits some of them. The data hold fewer than 200,000 clones, with approximately 80% observed a single time. The starting material was PBMCs, obtained after 24 months of ibrutinib treatment. The receptors come from a human donor with chronic lymphocytic leukemia. Both conserved end residues are part of each CDR3. D genes are given only for firm matches. The listing skips clone size in some rows; elsewhere it reads once, few, many or a size class.

j_gene: TRBJ1-1; v_gene: TRBV7-9; d_gene: -; abundance: few; CDR3nt: TGTGCCAGCAGCCAACCCGGGACACCGTTAGGTAACACTGAAGCTTTCTTT; CDR3aa: CASSQPGTPLGNTEAFF
j_gene: TRBJ1-1; v_gene: TRBV18; d_gene: TRBD1; abundance: once; CDR3nt: TGTGCCAGCTCGTACCAGGGGACAGGGGCCTTGAACACTGAAGCTTTCTTT; CDR3aa: CASSYQGTGALNTEAFF
j_gene: TRBJ2-4; v_gene: TRBV11-2; d_gene: -; abundance: -; CDR3nt: TGTGCCTCCGCCGGACACATTCAGTACTTC; CDR3aa: CASAGHIQYF
j_gene: TRBJ2-3; v_gene: TRBV4-3; d_gene: -; abundance: -; CDR3nt: TGCGCCAGCAGTCTAGGGGGACCGCCAGATACGCAGTATTTT; CDR3aa: CASSLGGPPDTQYF
j_gene: TRBJ2-3; v_gene: TRBV7-9; d_gene: TRBD2; abundance: -; CDR3nt: TGTGCCAGCAGTCGGTCGAGCGGGGGGCTACTAGATACGCAGTATTTT; CDR3aa: CASSRSSGGLLDTQYF
j_gene: TRBJ2-3; v_gene: TRBV6-5; d_gene: -; abundance: -; CDR3nt: TGTGCCAGCAGTCACAGGGGACTTAGCACAGATACGCAGTATTTT; CDR3aa: CASSHRGLSTDTQYF
j_gene: TRBJ1-4; v_gene: TRBV27; d_gene: -; abundance: -; CDR3nt: TGTGCCAGCAGTTATGAGGGTACGGAGGGGGAACTGTTTTTT; CDR3aa: CASSYEGTEGELFF
j_gene: TRBJ1-5; v_gene: TRBV18; d_gene: -; abundance: -; CDR3nt: TGTGCCAGCTCACCTGGGAAGGACCATAGCAATCAGCCCCAGCATTTT; CDR3aa: CASSPGKDHSNQPQHF
j_gene: TRBJ2-2; v_gene: TRBV7-8; d_gene: -; abundance: -; CDR3nt: TGTGCCAGCAGCGTTCGGGACTTACTAACCGGGGAGCTGTTTTTT; CDR3aa: CASSVRDLLTGELFF
j_gene: TRBJ2-7; v_gene: TRBV9; d_gene: TRBD2; abundance: -; CDR3nt: TGTGCCAGCAGTCCTAGCGGGAGTACCTACGAGCAGTACTTC; CDR3aa: CASSPSGSTYEQYF
j_gene: TRBJ2-5; v_gene: TRBV6-4; d_gene: TRBD2; abundance: -; CDR3nt: TGTGCCAGCAGTGACTTAGCGGGAGAGAAGTACCAAGAGACCCAGTACTTC; CDR3aa: CASSDLAGEKYQETQYF
j_gene: TRBJ2-3; v_gene: TRBV19; d_gene: TRBD2; abundance: -; CDR3nt: TGTGCCAGTAGACTAGCGAACACAGATACGCAGTATTTT; CDR3aa: CASRLANTDTQYF
j_gene: TRBJ2-1; v_gene: TRBV27; d_gene: -; abundance: -; CDR3nt: TGTGCCAGCAGTTTGAGGGACCCTCGCGATGAGCAGTTCTTC; CDR3aa: CASSLRDPRDEQFF
j_gene: TRBJ2-3; v_gene: TRBV19; d_gene: -; abundance: -; CDR3nt: TGTGCCAGTAGTATCGGGAGCTCAGATACGCAGTATTTT; CDR3aa: CASSIGSSDTQYF